These 26 T cell receptor beta chains share one sample of origin, sequenced in a study of cytomegalovirus exposure and HLA in healthy donors. Primers: 60 Vbeta forward and 13 Jbeta reverse. TCRdb's copy holds only in-frame clones and misses some; the assay was immunoSEQ multiplex PCR. Among 85,000 to 120,000 clones, 71% were seen once, and the ten largest hold less than 3.5%. Sequencing input: PBMCs. The origin of the receptors is a female donor in good health and CMV-seronegative.

Written as DNA, the CDR3 is TGTGCCAGCAGTATAGGGACTAGCGGATACAATGAGCAGTTCTTC. Translated: CASSIGTSGYNEQFF. The chain recombines TRBV28 with TRBJ2-1; 11 bases match TRBD2. The trim removed 5 bases at V and 4 bases at J, leaving 4 bases unmatched. Per the germline V gene, CDR1 is MDHEN and CDR2 is SYDVKM. CDR3 size: 15 residues.

This chain joins TRBV7-9 and TRBJ2-2; TRBD2 is a possible D gene (5 bases). The CDR3 runs to 14 residues. Trimming stripped 3 bases from V and 0 bases from J, with 5 bases between. The germline CDR1 and CDR2 sequences are SEHNR and FQNEAQ (reference sequence). The CDR3 is CASSFGANTGELFF. The CDR3 DNA is TGTGCCAGCAGCTTCGGGGCGAACACCGGGGAGCTGTTTTTT.

The chain is built from TRBV5-1 and TRBJ2-3, with D tentatively TRBD1 (5 bases). CDR1 is SGHRS, CDR2 YFSETQ, per germline. V dropped 4 bases and J dropped 3 bases, with 15 bases sitting between them. The CDR3 covers 15 residues. The CDR3 region is CASSGHTVGTDTQYF. For the CDR3, the DNA is TGCGCCAGCAGCGGACATACGGTGGGGACAGATACGCAGTATTTT.

J is TRBJ1-5 and V is TRBV4-3; D not certain. V lost 0 bases, J lost 7 bases, and 13 bases lay in between. The CDR3 loop spans 15 amino acids. Germline loops: CDR1 LGHNA, CDR2 YSLEER. Here the CDR3 DNA reads TGCGCCAGCAGCCAAGATAAGGGCGGCGGGCAGCCCCAGCATTTT. Protein sequence: CASSQDKGGGQPQHF.

This chain uses TRBV27 with TRBJ2-3; possibly TRBD1 for D (5 bases). Germline assignment: CDR1 MNHEY and CDR2 SMNVEV (reference sequence). CDR3 size: 14 residues. The germline V and J ends were trimmed by 3 bases and 0 bases, with 7 bases remaining between them. The DNA for the CDR3 is TGTGCCAGCAGTTTCCAGGGTAGCACAGATACGCAGTATTTT. Translated, it gives CASSFQGSTDTQYF.

The rearrangement joins TRBV18 to TRBJ2-5, with TRBD1 matching over 9 bases. The CDR3 loop spans 15 amino acids. The trim removed 6 bases at V and 5 bases at J, leaving 10 bases unmatched. Germline V gene lookup returns CDR1 KGHSH and CDR2 LQKENI. The chain's CDR3 is CASSQTGGRGETQYF. The CDR3, as DNA: TGTGCCAGCTCCCAAACAGGGGGCCGTGGGGAGACCCAGTACTTC.

This rearrangement joins TRBV19 to TRBJ1-2, with D maybe TRBD1 (5 bases). This CDR3 is built from 12 residues. The V end was cut by 5 bases, the J end by 5 bases, with 9 bases between. Germline V CDR1 and CDR2: LNHDA, SQIVND (reference sequence). CDR3 coding DNA: TGTGCCAGTAGTTTGGACAAGTATGGCTACACCTTC. Amino acids: CASSLDKYGYTF.

On this clone itself: The junction shows a germline mismatch at one end, possibly a read error. The rearrangement uses TRBV7-7 and TRBJ2-1; TRBD1 aligns across 9 bases. The CDR3 is made up of 14 amino acids. Germline assignment: CDR1 SSHAT and CDR2 FNYEAQ (reference sequence). CDR3 coding DNA: TGTGCTAGCAGCCAAGTGACAGGGGGCAATGAGCAGTTCTTC. Translating gives CASSQVTGGNEQFF.

This rearrangement joins TRBV5-1 to TRBJ2-3; 10 nucleotides align to TRBD2. With 2 bases clipped from V and 7 bases from J, the junction kept 4 bases outside the gene matches. CDR1 and CDR2 (germline): SGHRS, YFSETQ. This CDR3 contains 14 residues. The CDR3, as DNA: TGCGCCAGCAGCTTAGCGGGAGGGGGAAATACGCAGTATTTT. It specifies CASSLAGGGNTQYF.

This chain connects TRBV7-6 to TRBJ2-2, with D maybe TRBD1 (5 bases). From germline, CDR1 is SGHVS and CDR2 FNYEAQ. The length of the CDR3 is 15 residues. With 4 bases removed from V and 3 bases from J, the gap between germline ends came to 12 bases. The DNA for the CDR3 is TGTGCCAGCAGCTCCCGGCAGGGTGACACCGGGGAGCTGTTTTTT. It encodes CASSSRQGDTGELFF.

There are a few counts of this clone. The chain combines TRBV7-9 with TRBJ2-2; D might be TRBD2 (6 bases). Trimming took 1 base from V and 3 from J, leaving 12 bases between them. In germline, CDR1 is SEHNR, CDR2 FQNEAQ (reference sequence). The CDR3 covers 16 residues. The CDR3 DNA reads TGTGCCAGCAGCTTAGTATGGAGGAGGGACACCGGGGAGCTGTTTTTT. This codes for CASSLVWRRDTGELFF.

This chain connects TRBV2 to TRBJ1-5; possibly TRBD1 for D (5 bases). Trimming removed 5 bases at V and 1 base at J, with 15 bases between. Germline V lookup: CDR1 SNHLY, CDR2 FYNNEI. CDR3 size: 16 residues. CDR3 loop: CASSRRRGASNQPQHF. The CDR3 DNA is TGTGCCAGCAGTCGAAGGAGGGGCGCCAGCAATCAGCCCCAGCATTTT. The variable domain in full, with the rest retrieved from reference TRBV2 and TRBJ1-5, is EPEVTQTPSHQVTQMGQEVILRCVPISNHLYFYWYRQILGQKVEFLVSFYNNEISEKSEIFDDQFSVERPDGSNFTLKIRSTKLEDSAMYFCASSRRRGASNQPQHFGDGTRLSIL.

The V gene is TRBV7-3, the J gene TRBJ2-2; TRBD2 aligns across 9 bases. The germline V gene encodes CDR1 SGHTA and CDR2 FQGTGA. Trimming at V came to 5 bases and at J to 2 bases, leaving 6 bases not matched to a gene. The CDR3 has 16 amino acids. CDR3 protein: CASSTGLARNTGELFF. In DNA form, the CDR3 reads TGTGCCAGCAGCACCGGACTAGCGCGAAACACCGGGGAGCTGTTTTTT.

The CDR3 DNA sequence: TGTGCCAGTAGTCCGGGACAGGGATTTTACGAGCAGTACTTC. Its translation: CASSPGQGFYEQYF. The V call is TRBV19, the J call TRBJ2-7; 9 nucleotides match TRBD1. Germline V gene data show CDR1 as LNHDA and CDR2 as SQIVND (reference sequence). J was trimmed by 4 bases and V by 5 bases; bases with no gene match: 6. This CDR3 has 14 residues.

V usage is TRBV18 and J usage is TRBJ1-2; 9 nucleotides match TRBD1. Per germline, CDR1 KGHSH and CDR2 LQKENI. The CDR3 runs 16 residues. J gave up 2 bases and V 5 bases, and 9 bases lay outside the gene matches. The CDR3 sequence is CASSSSRQGVNYGYTF. In DNA, the CDR3 is TGTGCCAGCTCATCATCACGACAGGGGGTCAACTATGGCTACACCTTC.

The chain has TRBV5-1 and TRBJ2-7; weak D call: TRBD1 (6 bases). The CDR3 extends over 15 amino acids. The germline V and J ends were trimmed by 4 bases and 0 bases, with 14 bases remaining between them. Germline CDR1 and CDR2: SGHRS and YFSETQ. The CDR3 loop is CASSVGQGRSYEQYF. Here the CDR3 DNA reads TGCGCCAGCAGCGTAGGTCAGGGGCGCTCCTACGAGCAGTACTTC.

The gene calls are TRBV5-4 and TRBJ2-1; a weak D match, TRBD2 (5 bases). The CDR3 extends over 18 amino acids. Trimming pared 0 bases from V and 1 base from J, leaving 17 bases between. Germline loops: CDR1 SGHNT, CDR2 YYREEE (reference sequence). The CDR3 nucleotides read TGTGCCAGCAGCTTGGGGCCACTAGTTGGAGCATCCTACAATGAGCAGTTCTTC. As protein: CASSLGPLVGASYNEQFF.

The chain uses TRBV27 and TRBJ2-1; D remains ambiguous. Germline V lookup: CDR1 MNHEY, CDR2 SMNVEV (reference sequence). V dropped 6 bases and J dropped 4 bases, with 13 bases sitting between them. The CDR3 totals 14 residues. In nucleotides, the CDR3 is TGTGCCAGCAGAAGCCTCGGGTCGTACAATGAGCAGTTCTTC. This translates into CASRSLGSYNEQFF.

The chain combines TRBV7-9 with TRBJ2-3; 10 bases are a match to TRBD1. Germline CDR1 SEHNR, CDR2 FQNEAQ (reference sequence). The CDR3 totals 16 residues. Germline trimming cut 5 bases from V and 1 base from J; bases unmatched to any gene: 6. This CDR3 reads CASSLQDRGGTDTQYF. CDR3 in DNA: TGTGCCAGCAGCCTCCAGGACAGGGGGGGCACAGATACGCAGTATTTT.

This clone was seen only a few times. The CDR3 DNA is TGTGCCTGGAGTGTACAGGGGGCACGCAATCAGCCCCAGCATTTT. Its translation: CAWSVQGARNQPQHF. The genes are TRBV30 and TRBJ1-5; 9 bases match TRBD1. J gave up 2 bases and V 0 bases, and 2 bases lay outside the gene matches. CDR1 is GTSNPN and CDR2 is SVGIG in the germline V gene (reference sequence). The CDR3 extends over 15 amino acids. Full variable domain (remainder filled in from reference TRBV30 and TRBJ1-5): SQTIHQWPATLVQPVGSPLSLECTVEGTSNPNLYWYRQAAGRGLQLLFYSVGIGQISSEVPQNLSASRPQDRQFILSSKKLLLSDSGFYLCAWSVQGARNQPQHFGDGTRLSIL.

This chain uses TRBV7-9 with TRBJ1-1; TRBD1 matches 8 bases. The junction had 9 bases not matched to a gene; V was cut back by 0 bases and J by 6 bases. Germline V lookup: CDR1 SEHNR, CDR2 FQNEAQ (reference sequence). The CDR3 spans 16 residues. The chain's CDR3 is CASSLALGTGTPEAFF. CDR3 nucleotides: TGTGCCAGCAGCTTAGCGCTAGGGACAGGAACTCCTGAAGCTTTCTTT.

V gene TRBV30 combines with J gene TRBJ2-7; D remains unclear. With 1 base removed from V and 4 bases from J, the gap between germline ends came to 5 bases. CDR1 is GTSNPN and CDR2 is SVGIG in the germline V gene (reference sequence). The CDR3 contains 11 residues. CDR3 sequence reads: CAWSAGYEQYF. The CDR3 nucleotides read TGTGCCTGGAGTGCGGGTTACGAGCAGTACTTC.

This clone was recorded only once. The rearrangement joins TRBV28 to TRBJ2-3; unclear D gene. Trimming left V 4 bases short and J 0 bases short, with 14 bases between. The V gene's germline CDR1 is MDHEN and CDR2 SYDVKM. This CDR3 region has 16 residues. CDR3 DNA sequence: TGTGCCAGCAGTTCGACTGTTCCATTTAGCACAGATACGCAGTATTTT. Its protein is CASSSTVPFSTDTQYF.

The chain employs TRBV5-6 and TRBJ2-1; 8 bases match TRBD1. Germline values: CDR1 SGHDT, CDR2 YYEEEE. J lost 2 bases, V lost 0 bases, and 4 bases had no gene match. The length of the CDR3 is 16 residues. The CDR3 loop reads CASSLEQGGTYNEQFF. In nucleotides, the CDR3 is TGTGCCAGCAGCTTGGAACAGGGGGGAACCTACAATGAGCAGTTCTTC.

The V gene is TRBV12-5, the J gene TRBJ2-1; no firm D call. Germline V gene lookup returns CDR1 LGHNT and CDR2 FRNRAP. This CDR3 is 14 amino acids long. Trimming left V 1 base short and J 5 bases short, with 9 bases between. The CDR3 nucleotides are TGTGCTAGTGGTTTGGCTCATCCGGACAATGAGCAGTTCTTC. Translation: CASGLAHPDNEQFF.

The rearrangement joins TRBV30 to TRBJ2-2; 8 bases map to TRBD1. Germline-derived CDR1 and CDR2 are GTSNPN and SVGIG (reference sequence). The V segment lost 7 bases and the J segment 0 bases; nucleotides outside the gene matches: 16. This CDR3 has 18 residues. This CDR3 is CASTPEDRVTANTGELFF. The CDR3 DNA is TGTGCCTCCACTCCAGAGGACAGGGTTACCGCGAACACCGGGGAGCTGTTTTTT.